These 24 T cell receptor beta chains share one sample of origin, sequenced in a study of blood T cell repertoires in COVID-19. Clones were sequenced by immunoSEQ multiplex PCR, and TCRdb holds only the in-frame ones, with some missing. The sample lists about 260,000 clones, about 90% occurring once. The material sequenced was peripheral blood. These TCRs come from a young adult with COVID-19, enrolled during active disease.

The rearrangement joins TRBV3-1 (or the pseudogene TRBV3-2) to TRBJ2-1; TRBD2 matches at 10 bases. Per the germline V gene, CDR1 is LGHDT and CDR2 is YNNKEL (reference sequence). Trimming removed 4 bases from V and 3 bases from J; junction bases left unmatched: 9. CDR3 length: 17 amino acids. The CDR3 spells CASSRGLAGAVYNEQFF. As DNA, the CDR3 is TGTGCCAGCAGCCGGGGGCTAGCGGGAGCGGTCTACAATGAGCAGTTCTTC.

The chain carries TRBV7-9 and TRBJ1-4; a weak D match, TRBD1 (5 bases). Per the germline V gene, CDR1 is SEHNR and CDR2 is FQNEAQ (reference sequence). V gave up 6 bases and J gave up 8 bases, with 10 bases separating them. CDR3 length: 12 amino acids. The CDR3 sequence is CASSRGIEKLFF. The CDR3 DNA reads TGTGCCAGCAGTCGGGGGATAGAAAAACTGTTTTTT.

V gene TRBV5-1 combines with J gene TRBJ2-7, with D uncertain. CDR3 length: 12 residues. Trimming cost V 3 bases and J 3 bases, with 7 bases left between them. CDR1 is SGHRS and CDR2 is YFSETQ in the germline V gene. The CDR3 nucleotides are TGCGCCAGCAGCTCACAGAACTACGAGCAGTACTTC. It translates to CASSSQNYEQYF.

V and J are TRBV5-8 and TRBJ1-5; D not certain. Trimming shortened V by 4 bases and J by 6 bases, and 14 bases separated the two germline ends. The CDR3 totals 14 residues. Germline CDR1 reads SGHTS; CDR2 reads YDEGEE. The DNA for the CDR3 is TGTGCCAGCAGCCCGGGGATGGGGTTTCAGCCCCAGCATTTT. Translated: CASSPGMGFQPQHF.

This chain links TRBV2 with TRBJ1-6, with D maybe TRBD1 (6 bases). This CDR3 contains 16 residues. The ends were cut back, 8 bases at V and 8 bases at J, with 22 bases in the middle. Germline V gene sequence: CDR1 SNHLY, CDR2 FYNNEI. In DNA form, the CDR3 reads TGTGCCAGCCTACAGGGCTCTTGGGGCGGTTATTCACCCCTCCACTTT. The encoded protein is CASLQGSWGGYSPLHF.

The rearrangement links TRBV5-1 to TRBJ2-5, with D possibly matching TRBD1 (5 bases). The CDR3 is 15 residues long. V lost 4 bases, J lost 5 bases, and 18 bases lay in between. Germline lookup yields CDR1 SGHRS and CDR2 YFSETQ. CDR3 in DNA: TGCGCCAGCAGCCAAACGACAGACCAACGGGAGACCCAGTACTTC. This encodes CASSQTTDQRETQYF.

CDR3 amino acids: CASSNNRGAYEQYF. CDR3 nucleotide sequence: TGTGCCAGCAGTAATAACAGGGGCGCCTACGAGCAGTACTTC. V gene TRBV28 combines with J gene TRBJ2-7; 7 bases map to TRBD1. The V gene end was trimmed by 5 bases and the J gene end by 2 bases; junction bases not matched to a gene: 6. This CDR3 is 14 amino acids long. In germline, CDR1 is MDHEN, CDR2 SYDVKM.

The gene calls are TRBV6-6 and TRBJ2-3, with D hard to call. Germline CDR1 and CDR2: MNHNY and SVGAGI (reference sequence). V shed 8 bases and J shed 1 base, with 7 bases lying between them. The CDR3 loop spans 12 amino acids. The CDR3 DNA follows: TGTGCCAGCCGCCCGGGCACAGATACGCAGTATTTT. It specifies CASRPGTDTQYF.

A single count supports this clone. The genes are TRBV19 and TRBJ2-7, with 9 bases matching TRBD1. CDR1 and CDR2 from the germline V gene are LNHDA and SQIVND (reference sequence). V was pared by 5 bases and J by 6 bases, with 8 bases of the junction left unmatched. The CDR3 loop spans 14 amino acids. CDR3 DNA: TGTGCCAGTAGTCCCGGGACAGGGATGGGCGAGCAGTACTTC. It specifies CASSPGTGMGEQYF.

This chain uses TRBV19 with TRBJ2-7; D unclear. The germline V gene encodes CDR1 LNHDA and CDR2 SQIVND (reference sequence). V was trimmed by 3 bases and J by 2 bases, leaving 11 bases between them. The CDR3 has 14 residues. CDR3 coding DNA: TGTGCCAGTAGTATTTCCGGGTCGCCCTACGAGCAGTACTTC. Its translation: CASSISGSPYEQYF.

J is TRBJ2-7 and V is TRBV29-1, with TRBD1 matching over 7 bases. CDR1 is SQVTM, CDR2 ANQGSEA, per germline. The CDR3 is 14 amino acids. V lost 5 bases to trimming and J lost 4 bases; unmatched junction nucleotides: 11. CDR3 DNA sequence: TGCAGCGTTTCCCAACGGGACAGCTTTTACGAGCAGTACTTC. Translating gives CSVSQRDSFYEQYF.

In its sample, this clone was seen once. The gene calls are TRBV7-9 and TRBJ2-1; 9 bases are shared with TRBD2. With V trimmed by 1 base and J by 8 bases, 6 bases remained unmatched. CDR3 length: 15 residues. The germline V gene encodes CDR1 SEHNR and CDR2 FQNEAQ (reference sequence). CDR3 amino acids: CASSLGAGGWDEQFF. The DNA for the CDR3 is TGTGCCAGCAGCTTAGGAGCGGGAGGCTGGGATGAGCAGTTCTTC.

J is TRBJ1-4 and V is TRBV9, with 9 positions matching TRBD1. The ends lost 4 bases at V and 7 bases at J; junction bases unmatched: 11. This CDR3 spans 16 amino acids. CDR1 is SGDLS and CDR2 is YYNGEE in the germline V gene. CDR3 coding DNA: TGTGCCAGCAGCCTAGATGGGACAGGGTGGGGTGAAAAACTGTTTTTT. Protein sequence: CASSLDGTGWGEKLFF.

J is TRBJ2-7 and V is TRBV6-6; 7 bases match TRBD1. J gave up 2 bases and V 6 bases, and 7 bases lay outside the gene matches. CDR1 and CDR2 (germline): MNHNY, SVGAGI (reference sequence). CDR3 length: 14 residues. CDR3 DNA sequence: TGTGCCAGCAGGCCGACAGGGCAGACCTACGAGCAGTACTTC. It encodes CASRPTGQTYEQYF.

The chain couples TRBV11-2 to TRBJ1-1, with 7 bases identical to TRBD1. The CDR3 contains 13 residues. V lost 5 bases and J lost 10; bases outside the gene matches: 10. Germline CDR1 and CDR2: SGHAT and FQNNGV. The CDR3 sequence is CASSKIQGGGAFF. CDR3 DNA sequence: TGTGCCAGCAGCAAGATCCAGGGGGGAGGAGCTTTCTTT.

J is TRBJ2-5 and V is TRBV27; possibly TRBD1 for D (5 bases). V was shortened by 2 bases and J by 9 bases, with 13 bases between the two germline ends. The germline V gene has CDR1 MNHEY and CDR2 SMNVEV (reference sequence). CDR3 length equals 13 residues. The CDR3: CASSLGARAPQYF. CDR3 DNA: TGTGCCAGCAGTTTAGGGGCCCGGGCCCCCCAGTACTTC.

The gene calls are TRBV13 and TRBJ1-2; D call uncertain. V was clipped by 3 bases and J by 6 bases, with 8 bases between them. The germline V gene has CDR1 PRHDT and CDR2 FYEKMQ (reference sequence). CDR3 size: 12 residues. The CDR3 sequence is CASSLPGDGYTF. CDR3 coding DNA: TGTGCCAGCAGCTTGCCCGGAGATGGCTACACCTTC.

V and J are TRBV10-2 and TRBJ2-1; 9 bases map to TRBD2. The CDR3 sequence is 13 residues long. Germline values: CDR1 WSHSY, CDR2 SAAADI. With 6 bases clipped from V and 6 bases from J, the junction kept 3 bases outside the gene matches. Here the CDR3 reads CASRSGRFNEQFF. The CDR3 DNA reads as TGCGCCAGCAGGAGCGGGAGGTTCAATGAGCAGTTCTTC.

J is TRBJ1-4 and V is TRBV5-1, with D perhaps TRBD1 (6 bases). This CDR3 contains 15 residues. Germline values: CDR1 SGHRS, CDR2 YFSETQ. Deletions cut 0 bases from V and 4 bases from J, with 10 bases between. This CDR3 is CASSLAGQRNEKLFF. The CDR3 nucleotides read TGCGCCAGCAGCTTGGCAGGACAGCGTAATGAAAAACTGTTTTTT.

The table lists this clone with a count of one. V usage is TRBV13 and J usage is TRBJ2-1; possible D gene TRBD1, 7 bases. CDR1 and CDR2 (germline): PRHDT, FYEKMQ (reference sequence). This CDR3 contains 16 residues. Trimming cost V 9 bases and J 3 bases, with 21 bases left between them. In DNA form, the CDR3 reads TGTGCCAGTGGGGGGAGCTGGGGACAGAACTACAATGAGCAGTTCTTC. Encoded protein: CASGGSWGQNYNEQFF. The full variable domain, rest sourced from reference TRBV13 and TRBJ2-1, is AAGVIQSPRHLIKEKRETATLKCYPIPRHDTVYWYQQGPGQDPQFLISFYEKMQSDKGSIPDRFSAQQFSDYHSELNMSSLELGDSALYFCASGGSWGQNYNEQFFGPGTRLTVL.

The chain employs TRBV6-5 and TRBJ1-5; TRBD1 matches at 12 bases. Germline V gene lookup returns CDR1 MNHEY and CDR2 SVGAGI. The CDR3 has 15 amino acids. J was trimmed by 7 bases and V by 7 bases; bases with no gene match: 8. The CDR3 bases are TGTGCCAGCACTGGGACAGGGGGCGTCGGCCAGCCCCAGCATTTT. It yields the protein CASTGTGGVGQPQHF.

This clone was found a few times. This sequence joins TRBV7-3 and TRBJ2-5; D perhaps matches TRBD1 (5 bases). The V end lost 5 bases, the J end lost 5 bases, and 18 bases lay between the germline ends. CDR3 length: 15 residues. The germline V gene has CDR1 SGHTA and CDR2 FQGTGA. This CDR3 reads CASSLLGVKGETQYF. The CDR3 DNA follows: TGTGCCAGCAGCCTCCTAGGGGTGAAGGGGGAGACCCAGTACTTC.

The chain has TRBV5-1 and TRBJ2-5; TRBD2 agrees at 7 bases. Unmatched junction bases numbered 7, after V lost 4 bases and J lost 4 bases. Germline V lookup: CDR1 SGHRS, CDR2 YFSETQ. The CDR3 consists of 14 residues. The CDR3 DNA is TGCGCCAGCAGCCCCAGTGGCGGGGGAGAGACCCAGTACTTC. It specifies CASSPSGGGETQYF.

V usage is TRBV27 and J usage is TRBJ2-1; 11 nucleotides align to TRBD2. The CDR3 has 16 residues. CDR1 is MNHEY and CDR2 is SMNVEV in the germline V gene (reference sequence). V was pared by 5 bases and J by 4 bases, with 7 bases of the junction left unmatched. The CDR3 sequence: CASSLLAGGPYNEQFF. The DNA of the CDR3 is TGTGCCAGCAGTCTCTTAGCGGGAGGGCCTTACAATGAGCAGTTCTTC.